This T cell receptor (beta chain) came from a study of identical twins. TCRdb reprocessed the 5' RACE reads via MiXCR and lists one record per CDR3 protein. The sample includes around 480,000 distinct CDR3 sequences, roughly an eighth of them seen just once. CDR1 and CDR2 (germline): SQVTM, ANQGSEA. J lost 8 bases, V lost 6 bases, and 7 bases had no gene match. CDR3 length equals 14 residues. In its sample, this clonotype was seen many times. A further study also used this sample, focusing on yellow fever vaccine responses in identical twins.

Sequencing used CD4+ T cells sorted from blood. This chain links TRBV29-1 with TRBJ2-1; TRBD2 matches 13 bases. This sequence originates from a woman younger than 30 in good health. CDR3: CSVLGLAGLDEQFF. Here the CDR3 DNA reads TGCAGCGTCCTGGGACTAGCGGGACTGGATGAGCAGTTCTTC.